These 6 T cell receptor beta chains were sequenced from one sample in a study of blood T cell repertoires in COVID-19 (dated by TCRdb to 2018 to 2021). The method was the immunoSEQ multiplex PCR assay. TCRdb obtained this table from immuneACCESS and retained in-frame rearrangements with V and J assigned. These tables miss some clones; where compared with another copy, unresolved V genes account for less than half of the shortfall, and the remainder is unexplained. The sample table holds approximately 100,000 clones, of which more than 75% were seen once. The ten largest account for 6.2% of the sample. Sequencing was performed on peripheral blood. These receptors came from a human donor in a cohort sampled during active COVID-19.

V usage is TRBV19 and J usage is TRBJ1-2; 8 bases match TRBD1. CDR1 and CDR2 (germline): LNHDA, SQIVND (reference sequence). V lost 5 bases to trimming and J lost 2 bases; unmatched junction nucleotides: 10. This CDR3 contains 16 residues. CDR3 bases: TGTGCCAGTAGTCCCTCTTGGGGACAGGAGAACTATGGCTACACCTTC. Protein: CASSPSWGQENYGYTF.

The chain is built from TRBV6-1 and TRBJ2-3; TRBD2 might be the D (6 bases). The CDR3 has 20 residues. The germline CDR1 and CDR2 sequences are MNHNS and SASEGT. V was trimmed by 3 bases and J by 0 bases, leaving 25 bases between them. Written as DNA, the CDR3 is TGTGCCAGCAGTGAGACGGACTACCTTGGTGCGGCGTGGAGCACAGATACGCAGTATTTT. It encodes CASSETDYLGAAWSTDTQYF.

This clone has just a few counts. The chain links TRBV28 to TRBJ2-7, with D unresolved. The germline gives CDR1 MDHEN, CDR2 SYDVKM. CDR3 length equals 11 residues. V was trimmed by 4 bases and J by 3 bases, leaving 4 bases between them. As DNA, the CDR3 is TGTGCCAGCAGTTCCTACTACGAGCAGTACTTC. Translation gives CASSSYYEQYF.

This CDR3 is CASRSLRGVSYNEQFF. CDR3 bases: TGTGCCAGCAGATCGCTCCGCGGGGTGTCCTACAATGAGCAGTTCTTC. The chain uses TRBV13 and TRBJ2-1; tentatively, D is TRBD2 (6 bases). Germline V lookup: CDR1 PRHDT, CDR2 FYEKMQ (reference sequence). The CDR3 length is 16 residues. V lost 6 bases and J lost 1, with 16 bases in between.

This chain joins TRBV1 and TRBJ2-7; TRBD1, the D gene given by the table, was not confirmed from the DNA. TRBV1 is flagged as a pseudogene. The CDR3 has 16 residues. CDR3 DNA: TGCACCAGCAGCCCCCATGGGGCCCCAGGTGGCTACGAGCAGTACTTC. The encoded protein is CTSSPHGAPGGYEQYF.

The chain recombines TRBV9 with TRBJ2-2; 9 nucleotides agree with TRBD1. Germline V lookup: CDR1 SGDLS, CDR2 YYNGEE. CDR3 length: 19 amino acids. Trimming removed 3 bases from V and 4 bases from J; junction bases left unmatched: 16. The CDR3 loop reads CASSESETPGQGVTGELFF. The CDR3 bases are TGTGCCAGCAGCGAGAGTGAAACACCGGGACAGGGCGTCACCGGGGAGCTGTTTTTT.